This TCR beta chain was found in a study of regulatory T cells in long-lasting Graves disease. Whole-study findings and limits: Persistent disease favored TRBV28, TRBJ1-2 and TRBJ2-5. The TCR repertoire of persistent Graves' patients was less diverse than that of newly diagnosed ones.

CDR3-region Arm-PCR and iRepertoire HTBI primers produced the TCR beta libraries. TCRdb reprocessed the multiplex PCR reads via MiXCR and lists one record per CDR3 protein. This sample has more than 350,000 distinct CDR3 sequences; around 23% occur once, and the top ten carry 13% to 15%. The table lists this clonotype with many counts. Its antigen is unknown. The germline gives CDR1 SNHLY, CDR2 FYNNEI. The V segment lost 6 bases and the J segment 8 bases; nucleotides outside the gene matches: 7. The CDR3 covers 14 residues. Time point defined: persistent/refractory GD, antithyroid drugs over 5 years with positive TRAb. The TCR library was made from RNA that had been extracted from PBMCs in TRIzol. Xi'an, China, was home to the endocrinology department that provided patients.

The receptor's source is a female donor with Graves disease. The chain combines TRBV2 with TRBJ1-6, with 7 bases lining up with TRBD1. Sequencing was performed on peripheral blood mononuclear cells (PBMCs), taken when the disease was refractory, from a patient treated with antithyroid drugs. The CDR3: CASSVTGRDSPLHF. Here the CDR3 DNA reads TGTGCCAGCAGCGTGACAGGGAGGGATTCACCCCTCCACTTT.